The 20 T cell receptor beta chains given below trace back to one sample, sequenced in a study of beta chain features in type 1 diabetes. The whole isolated RNA underwent reverse transcription, so sequencing captured expressed TCRB transcripts. Clones were sequenced by immunoSEQ multiplex PCR, and TCRdb holds only the in-frame ones, with some missing. The sample consists of roughly 370,000 clones, about 15% of them appearing once. The sequencing input was naive CD4+ T cells from blood. The receptors stem from a man aged 25-45 years in good health.

This clone has only a few counts. The gene calls are TRBV5-1 and TRBJ1-4, with 7 bases identical to TRBD1. Germline V gives CDR1 SGHRS, CDR2 YFSETQ. The V gene end was trimmed by 4 bases and the J gene end by 7 bases; junction bases not matched to a gene: 10. The CDR3 contains 15 residues. The CDR3 DNA follows: TGCGCCAGCAGCGCATCCGGGACAGTACCTGAAAAACTGTTTTTT. This translates into CASSASGTVPEKLFF.

V gene TRBV13 combines with J gene TRBJ1-1; weak D call: TRBD1 (6 bases). Germline loops: CDR1 PRHDT, CDR2 FYEKMQ (reference sequence). The V gene lost 5 bases and the J gene lost 1 base, with 14 bases spanning the gap. The CDR3 extends over 15 amino acids. The CDR3 DNA reads as TGTGCCAGCAGCCACGACTTACAGGGGAACACTGAAGCTTTCTTT. Amino acids: CASSHDLQGNTEAFF.

The chain is built from TRBV5-1 and TRBJ1-5; D is uncertain. The germline gives CDR1 SGHRS, CDR2 YFSETQ. Trimming removed 5 bases from V and 4 bases from J, with 13 bases in between. The CDR3 is 14 amino acids. The CDR3: CASSLGSGNQPQHF. The CDR3 nucleotides read TGCGCCAGCAGTCTTGGTTCCGGGAATCAGCCCCAGCATTTT.

In its sample, this clone was seen a few times. The chain couples TRBV25-1 to TRBJ2-5, with TRBD1 as a possible D gene (5 bases). The V end was cut by 1 base, the J end by 5 bases, with 14 bases between. Germline V lookup: CDR1 MGHDK, CDR2 SYGVNS. The CDR3 spans 15 residues. CDR3 DNA: TGTGCCAGCAGTGAATTCAAGGGGTGGGCGGAGACCCAGTACTTC. Its protein product is CASSEFKGWAETQYF.

Remarks on this clone: Other nucleotide sequences in the sample specify the same CDR3. Here the CDR3 reads CASSPSSGNTIYF. The DNA for the CDR3 is TGTGCCAGCAGCCCTAGCTCTGGAAACACCATATATTTT. This chain uses TRBV7-2 with TRBJ1-3; no firm D call. Germline V CDR1 and CDR2: SGHTA, FQGNSA. There are 13 residues in the CDR3. The V end was cut by 5 bases, the J end by 0 bases, with 5 bases between. The complete variable domain, with remaining parts taken from reference TRBV7-2 and TRBJ1-3, reads GAGVSQSPSNKVTEKGKDVELRCDPISGHTALYWYRQSLGQGLEFLIYFQGNSAPDKSGLPSDRFSAERTGGSVSTLTIQRTQQEDSAVYLCASSPSSGNTIYFGEGSWLTVV.

The rearrangement links TRBV7-7 to TRBJ1-1; no clear D. This CDR3 is built from 13 residues. Trimming removed 2 bases at V and 0 bases at J, with 4 bases between. Germline CDR1 reads SSHAT; CDR2 reads FNYEAQ (reference sequence). The CDR3 DNA is TGTGCCAGCAGCTTACAATTGAACACTGAAGCTTTCTTT. This codes for CASSLQLNTEAFF.

This clone was seen more than once but under ten times. The chain has TRBV11-2 and TRBJ2-1; D perhaps matches TRBD2 (6 bases). The germline CDR1 and CDR2 sequences are SGHAT and FQNNGV. The CDR3 runs 14 residues. Trimming removed 1 base at V and 10 bases at J, with 14 bases between. The CDR3 protein is CASSLVTGTGEQFF. CDR3 DNA sequence: TGTGCCAGCAGCTTAGTAACGGGGACTGGGGAGCAGTTCTTC.

The chain is built from TRBV5-1 and TRBJ2-7; D ambiguous. CDR1 and CDR2 from the germline V gene are SGHRS and YFSETQ. This CDR3 is built from 13 residues. Trimming shortened V by 3 bases and J by 4 bases, and 11 bases separated the two germline ends. CDR3: CASSSDLGYEQYV. CDR3 DNA: TGCGCCAGCAGCTCCGACCTTGGTTACGAGCAGTACGTC.

The rearrangement joins TRBV19 to TRBJ2-2; D remains ambiguous. CDR3 length: 14 amino acids. The germline CDR1 and CDR2 sequences are LNHDA and SQIVND (reference sequence). Trimming removed 0 bases from V and 4 bases from J, with 6 bases in between. The CDR3 DNA reads TGTGCCAGTAGTATAGAGGCCTTCACCGGGGAGCTGTTTTTT. Translation: CASSIEAFTGELFF.

J is TRBJ1-2 and V is TRBV30; the D is unclear. Trimming took 0 bases from V and 4 from J, leaving 18 bases between them. This CDR3 is 16 amino acids long. Germline CDR1 reads GTSNPN; CDR2 reads SVGIG (reference sequence). The CDR3 coding sequence is TGTGCCTGGAGTGTAAGGTCCCGCCCGACGGGCTATGGCTACACCTTC. Its translation: CAWSVRSRPTGYGYTF.

The chain employs TRBV2 and TRBJ2-2; TRBD2 matches 12 bases. V dropped 6 bases and J dropped 4; count of bases not matched to a gene: 9. The germline V gene encodes CDR1 SNHLY and CDR2 FYNNEI. The CDR3 loop spans 17 amino acids. The CDR3 protein is CASSTGLAGAGTGELFF. The DNA for the CDR3 is TGTGCCAGCAGCACGGGACTAGCGGGCGCGGGCACCGGGGAGCTGTTTTTT.

This clone has only a few counts. The chain carries TRBV7-6 and TRBJ2-7; 7 nucleotides line up with TRBD1. Germline values: CDR1 SGHVS, CDR2 FNYEAQ. V was clipped by 1 base and J by 1 base; unmatched bases: 7. CDR3 length equals 16 residues. The CDR3 protein is CASSLGGTVQSYEQYF. The CDR3 DNA reads as TGTGCCAGCAGCTTAGGGGGGACAGTTCAGTCCTACGAGCAGTACTTC.

This rearrangement joins TRBV27 to TRBJ2-6, with D possibly being TRBD1 or TRBD2 (5 bases each). Germline V lookup: CDR1 MNHEY, CDR2 SMNVEV (reference sequence). The CDR3 is 17 amino acids. The ends were cut back, 5 bases at V and 2 bases at J, with 16 bases in the middle. The CDR3, as DNA: TGTGCCAGCAGTCCCGAGACAGTGCGGGCTGGGGCCAACGTCCTGACTTTC. Encoded protein: CASSPETVRAGANVLTF.

This clone turned up a few times. The genes are TRBV9 and TRBJ2-2, with TRBD2 identical over 9 bases. The germline CDR1 and CDR2 sequences are SGDLS and YYNGEE. V gave up 4 bases and J gave up 5 bases; unmatched junction bases: 9. The CDR3 spans 16 residues. Here the CDR3 reads CASSQRGTSRTGELFF. The CDR3 DNA follows: TGTGCCAGCAGCCAACGAGGGACTAGCCGAACCGGGGAGCTGTTTTTT.

The chain carries TRBV6-5 and TRBJ2-7, with TRBD1 identical over 9 bases. V dropped 6 bases and J dropped 5; count of bases not matched to a gene: 5. CDR1 is MNHEY, CDR2 SVGAGI, per germline. The CDR3 covers 13 residues. Written as DNA, the CDR3 is TGTGCCAGCAGGAAAACAGGGGGCAACGAGCAGTACTTC. Translation gives CASRKTGGNEQYF.

V is TRBV27 and J is TRBJ2-3; 7 bases align to TRBD2. The CDR3 totals 14 residues. The ends lost 1 base at V and 7 bases at J; junction bases unmatched: 5. Germline V gene lookup returns CDR1 MNHEY and CDR2 SMNVEV (reference sequence). The CDR3 sequence is CASSLLGGSYTQYF. The CDR3 DNA is TGTGCCAGCAGTTTATTGGGGGGGTCATATACGCAGTATTTT.

The V and J genes are TRBV18 and TRBJ2-7; D might be TRBD1 (5 bases). Germline V gene sequence: CDR1 KGHSH, CDR2 LQKENI. V dropped 4 bases and J dropped 2 bases, with 18 bases sitting between them. CDR3 length equals 16 residues. Here the CDR3 reads CASSLVVPGQTYEQYF. Written as DNA, the CDR3 is TGTGCCAGCTCACTAGTGGTTCCAGGGCAAACCTACGAGCAGTACTTC.

The chain joins TRBV30 to TRBJ1-2; D is unresolved. Trimming shortened V by 5 bases and J by 5 bases, and 6 bases separated the two germline ends. Looked up from germline, CDR1 is GTSNPN and CDR2 is SVGIG (reference sequence). The CDR3 has 10 residues. The DNA for the CDR3 is TGTGCCTGGGGGGTTTATGGCTACACCTTC. The encoded protein is CAWGVYGYTF. The variable domain in full, completed from reference TRBV30 and TRBJ1-2, reads SQTIHQWPATLVQPVGSPLSLECTVEGTSNPNLYWYRQAAGRGLQLLFYSVGIGQISSEVPQNLSASRPQDRQFILSSKKLLLSDSGFYLCAWGVYGYTFGSGTRLTVV.

The J gene is TRBJ1-1, the V gene TRBV7-9; D is unclear. The CDR3 is made up of 13 amino acids. The V and J ends lost 7 bases and 0 bases respectively, with 9 bases between them. Germline V gene data show CDR1 as SEHNR and CDR2 as FQNEAQ (reference sequence). The CDR3 DNA reads as TGTGCCAGCACGGAGGGAATGAACACTGAAGCTTTCTTT. This encodes CASTEGMNTEAFF.

This chain connects TRBV19 to TRBJ1-2, with 10 nucleotides matching TRBD1. Germline assignment: CDR1 LNHDA and CDR2 SQIVND (reference sequence). CDR3 size: 14 residues. V was clipped by 4 bases and J by 6 bases; unmatched bases: 5. The CDR3 is CASSTMGQGNGYTF. DNA for the CDR3: TGTGCCAGTAGTACCATGGGACAGGGGAATGGCTACACCTTC.